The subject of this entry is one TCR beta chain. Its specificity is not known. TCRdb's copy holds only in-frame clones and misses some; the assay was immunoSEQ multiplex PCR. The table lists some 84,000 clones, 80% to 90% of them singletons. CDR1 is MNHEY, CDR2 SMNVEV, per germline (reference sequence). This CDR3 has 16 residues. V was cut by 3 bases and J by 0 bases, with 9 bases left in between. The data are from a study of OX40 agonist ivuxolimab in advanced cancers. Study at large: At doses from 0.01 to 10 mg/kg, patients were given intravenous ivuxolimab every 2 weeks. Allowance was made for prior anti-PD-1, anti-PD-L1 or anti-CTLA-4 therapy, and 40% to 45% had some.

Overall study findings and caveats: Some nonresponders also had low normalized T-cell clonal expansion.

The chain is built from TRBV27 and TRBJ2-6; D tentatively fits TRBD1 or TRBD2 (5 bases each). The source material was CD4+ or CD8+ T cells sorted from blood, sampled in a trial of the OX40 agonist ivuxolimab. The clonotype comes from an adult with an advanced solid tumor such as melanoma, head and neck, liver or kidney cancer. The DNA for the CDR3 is TGTGCCAGCAGTTTGTGGGGGTCCTCTGGGGCCAACGTCCTGACTTTC. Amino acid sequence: CASSLWGSSGANVLTF.